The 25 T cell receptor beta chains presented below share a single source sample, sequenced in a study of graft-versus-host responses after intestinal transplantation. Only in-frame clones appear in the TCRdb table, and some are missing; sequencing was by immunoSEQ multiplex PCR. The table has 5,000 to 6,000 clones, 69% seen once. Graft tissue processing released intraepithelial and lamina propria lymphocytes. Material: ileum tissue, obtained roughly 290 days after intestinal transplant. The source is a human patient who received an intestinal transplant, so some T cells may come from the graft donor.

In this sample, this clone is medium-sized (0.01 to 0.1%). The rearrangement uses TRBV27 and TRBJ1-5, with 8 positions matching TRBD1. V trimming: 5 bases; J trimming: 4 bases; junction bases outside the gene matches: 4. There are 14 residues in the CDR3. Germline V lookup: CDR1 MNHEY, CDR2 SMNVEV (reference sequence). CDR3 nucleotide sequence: TGTGCCAGCAGTCTCCGACAGGGGAATCAGCCCCAGCATTTT. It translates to CASSLRQGNQPQHF.

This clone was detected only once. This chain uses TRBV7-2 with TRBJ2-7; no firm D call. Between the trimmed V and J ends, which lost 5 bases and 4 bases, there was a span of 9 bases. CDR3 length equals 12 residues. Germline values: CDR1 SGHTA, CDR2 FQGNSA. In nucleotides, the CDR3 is TGTGCCAGCAGCGCGATCGGGTACGAGCAGTACTTC. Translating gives CASSAIGYEQYF.

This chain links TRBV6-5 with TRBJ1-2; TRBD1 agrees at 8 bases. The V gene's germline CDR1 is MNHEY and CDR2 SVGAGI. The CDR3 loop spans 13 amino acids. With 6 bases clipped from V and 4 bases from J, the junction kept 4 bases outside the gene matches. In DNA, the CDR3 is TGTGCCAGCAGGAGAGACAGGGGCTATGGCTACACCTTC. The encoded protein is CASRRDRGYGYTF.

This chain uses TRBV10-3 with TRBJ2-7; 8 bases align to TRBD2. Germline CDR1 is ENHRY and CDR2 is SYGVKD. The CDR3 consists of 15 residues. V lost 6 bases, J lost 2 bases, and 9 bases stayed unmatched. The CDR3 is CAIRRERETPYEQYF. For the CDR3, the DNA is TGTGCCATCAGAAGGGAGCGGGAGACTCCCTACGAGCAGTACTTC.

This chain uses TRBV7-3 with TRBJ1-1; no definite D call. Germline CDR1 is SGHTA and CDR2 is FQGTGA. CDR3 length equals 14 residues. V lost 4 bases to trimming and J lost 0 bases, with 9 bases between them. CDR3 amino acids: CASSSGSMNTEAFF. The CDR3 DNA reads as TGTGCCAGCAGCTCCGGGAGTATGAACACTGAAGCTTTCTTT.

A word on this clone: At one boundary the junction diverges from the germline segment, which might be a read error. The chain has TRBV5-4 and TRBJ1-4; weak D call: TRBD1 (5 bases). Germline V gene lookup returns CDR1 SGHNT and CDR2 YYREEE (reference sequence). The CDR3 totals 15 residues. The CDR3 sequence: CASSLAGPVSERLFF. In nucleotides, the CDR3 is TGTGCCAGCAGCTTGGCGGGGCCCGTCTCTGAAAGACTGTTTTTT. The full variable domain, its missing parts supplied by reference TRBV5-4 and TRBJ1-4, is ETGVTQSPTHLIKTRGQQVTLRCSSQSGHNTVSWYQQALGQGPQFIFQYYREEENGRGNFPPRFSGLQFPNYSSELNVNALELDDSALYLCASSLAGPVSERLFFGSGTQLSVL.

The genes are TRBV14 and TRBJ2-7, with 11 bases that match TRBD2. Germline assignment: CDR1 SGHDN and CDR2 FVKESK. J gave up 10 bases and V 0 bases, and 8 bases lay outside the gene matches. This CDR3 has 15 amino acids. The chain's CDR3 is CASSQDRASGRIQYF. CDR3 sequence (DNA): TGTGCCAGCAGCCAAGATAGGGCTAGCGGGAGGATCCAGTACTTC.

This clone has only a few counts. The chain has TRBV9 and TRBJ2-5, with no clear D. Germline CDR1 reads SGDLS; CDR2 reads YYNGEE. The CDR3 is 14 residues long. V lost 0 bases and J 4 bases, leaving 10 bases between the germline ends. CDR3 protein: CASSVEQFGETQYF. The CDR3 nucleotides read TGTGCCAGCAGCGTAGAACAGTTTGGAGAGACCCAGTACTTC.

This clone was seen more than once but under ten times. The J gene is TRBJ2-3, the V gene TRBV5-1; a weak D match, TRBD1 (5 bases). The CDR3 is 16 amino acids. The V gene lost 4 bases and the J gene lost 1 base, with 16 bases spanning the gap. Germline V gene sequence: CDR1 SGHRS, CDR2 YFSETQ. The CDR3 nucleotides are TGCGCCAGCAGCCTCGAAAAGGGGTGGGGCACAGATACGCAGTATTTT. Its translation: CASSLEKGWGTDTQYF. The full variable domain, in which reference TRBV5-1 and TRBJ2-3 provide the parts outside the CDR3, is KAGVTQTPRYLIKTRGQQVTLSCSPISGHRSVSWYQQTPGQGLQFLFEYFSETQRNKGNFPGRFSGRQFSNSRSEMNVSTLELGDSALYLCASSLEKGWGTDTQYFGPGTRLTVL.

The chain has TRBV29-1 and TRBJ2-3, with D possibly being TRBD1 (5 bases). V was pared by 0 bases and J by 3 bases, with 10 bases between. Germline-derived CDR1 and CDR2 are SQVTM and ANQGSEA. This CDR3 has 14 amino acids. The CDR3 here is CSVEDRVVTDTQYF. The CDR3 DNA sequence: TGCAGCGTTGAAGACAGGGTAGTGACAGATACGCAGTATTTT.

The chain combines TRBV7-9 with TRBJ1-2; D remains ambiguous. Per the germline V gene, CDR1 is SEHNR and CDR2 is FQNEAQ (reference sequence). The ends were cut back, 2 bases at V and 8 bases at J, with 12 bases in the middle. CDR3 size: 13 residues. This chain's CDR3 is CASSLWVGEGYTF. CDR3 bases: TGTGCCAGCAGCTTATGGGTTGGGGAAGGCTACACCTTC.

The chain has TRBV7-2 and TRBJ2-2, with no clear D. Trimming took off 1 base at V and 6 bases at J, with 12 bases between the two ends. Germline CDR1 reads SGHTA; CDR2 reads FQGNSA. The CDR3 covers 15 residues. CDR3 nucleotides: TGTGCCAGCAGCTTAGTCAGAATGAGCGCCGGGGAGCTGTTTTTT. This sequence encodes CASSLVRMSAGELFF.

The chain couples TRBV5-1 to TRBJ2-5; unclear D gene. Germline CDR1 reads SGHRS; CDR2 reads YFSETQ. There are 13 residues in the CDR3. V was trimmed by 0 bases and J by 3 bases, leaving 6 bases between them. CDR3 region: CASSLGLKETQYF. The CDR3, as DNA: TGCGCCAGCAGCTTGGGACTGAAAGAGACCCAGTACTTC.

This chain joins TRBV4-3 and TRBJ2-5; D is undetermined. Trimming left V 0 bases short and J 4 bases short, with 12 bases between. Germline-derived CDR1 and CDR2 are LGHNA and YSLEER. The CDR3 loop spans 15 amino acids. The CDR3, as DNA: TGCGCCAGCAGCCAAGATCCATTGGCAGGAGAGACCCAGTACTTC. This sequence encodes CASSQDPLAGETQYF.

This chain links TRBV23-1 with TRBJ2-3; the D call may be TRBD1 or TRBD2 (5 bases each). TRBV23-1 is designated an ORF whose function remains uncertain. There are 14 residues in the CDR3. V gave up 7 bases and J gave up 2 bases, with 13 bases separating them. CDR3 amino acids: CASIKTGLTDTQYF. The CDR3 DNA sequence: TGCGCCAGCATTAAAACGGGGCTCACAGATACGCAGTATTTT.

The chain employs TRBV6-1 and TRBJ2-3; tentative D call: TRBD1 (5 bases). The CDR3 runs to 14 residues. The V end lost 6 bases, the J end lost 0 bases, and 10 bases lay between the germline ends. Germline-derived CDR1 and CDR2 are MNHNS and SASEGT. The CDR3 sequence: CASSKGVSTDTQYF. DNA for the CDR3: TGTGCCAGCAGCAAAGGGGTTAGCACAGATACGCAGTATTTT.

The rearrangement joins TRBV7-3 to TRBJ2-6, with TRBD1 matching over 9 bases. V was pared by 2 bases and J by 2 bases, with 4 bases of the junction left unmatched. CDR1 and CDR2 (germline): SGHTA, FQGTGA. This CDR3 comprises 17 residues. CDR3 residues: CASSLPDRGPGANVLTF. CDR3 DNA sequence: TGTGCCAGCAGCTTACCGGACAGGGGCCCTGGGGCCAACGTCCTGACTTTC.

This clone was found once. CDR3 nucleotides: TGCGCCAGCAGCCGGGACTCCGCCGTCTATACGCAGTATTTT. Its protein product is CASSRDSAVYTQYF. This chain connects TRBV5-1 to TRBJ2-3; D perhaps matches TRBD2 (6 bases). The V end was cut by 4 bases, the J end by 7 bases, with 16 bases between. This CDR3 has 14 amino acids. Per the germline V gene, CDR1 is SGHRS and CDR2 is YFSETQ.

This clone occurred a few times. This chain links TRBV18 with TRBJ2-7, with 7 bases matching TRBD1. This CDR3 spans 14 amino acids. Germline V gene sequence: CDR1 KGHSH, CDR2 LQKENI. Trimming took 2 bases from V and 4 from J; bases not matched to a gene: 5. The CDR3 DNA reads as TGTGCCAGCTCACCAGGGACAGTTCTATACGAGCAGTACTTC. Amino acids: CASSPGTVLYEQYF.

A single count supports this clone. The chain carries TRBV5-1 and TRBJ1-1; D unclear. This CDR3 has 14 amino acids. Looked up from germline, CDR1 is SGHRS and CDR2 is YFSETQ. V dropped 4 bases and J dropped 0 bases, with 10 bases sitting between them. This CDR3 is CASSPDGLNTEAFF. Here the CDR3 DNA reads TGCGCCAGCAGCCCGGACGGATTGAACACTGAAGCTTTCTTT.

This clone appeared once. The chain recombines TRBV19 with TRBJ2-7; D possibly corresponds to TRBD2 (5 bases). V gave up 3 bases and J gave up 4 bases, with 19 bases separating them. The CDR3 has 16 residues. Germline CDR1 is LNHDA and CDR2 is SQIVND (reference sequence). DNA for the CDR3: TGTGCCAGTAGTATCGTGGTCGGGGATAGGGTATACGAGCAGTACTTC. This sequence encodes CASSIVVGDRVYEQYF. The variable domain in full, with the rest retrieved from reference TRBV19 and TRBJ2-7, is DGGITQSPKYLFRKEGQNVTLSCEQNLNHDAMYWYRQDPGQGLRLIYYSQIVNDFQKGDIAEGYSVSREKKESFPLTVTSAQKNPTAFYLCASSIVVGDRVYEQYFGPGTRLTVT.

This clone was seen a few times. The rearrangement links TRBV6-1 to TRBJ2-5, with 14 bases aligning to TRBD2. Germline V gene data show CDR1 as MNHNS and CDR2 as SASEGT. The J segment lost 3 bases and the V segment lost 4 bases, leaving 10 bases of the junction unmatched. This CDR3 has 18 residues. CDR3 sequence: CASSGQYRLAGGEETQYF. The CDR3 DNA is TGTGCCAGCAGTGGACAATACAGACTAGCGGGGGGGGAAGAGACCCAGTACTTC.

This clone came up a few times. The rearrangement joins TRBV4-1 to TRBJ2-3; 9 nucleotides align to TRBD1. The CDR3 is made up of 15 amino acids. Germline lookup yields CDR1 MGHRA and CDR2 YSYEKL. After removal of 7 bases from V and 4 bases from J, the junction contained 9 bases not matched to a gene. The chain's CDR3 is CASTSDRGVSDTQYF. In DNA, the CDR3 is TGCGCCAGCACCTCGGACAGGGGAGTATCAGATACGCAGTATTTT.

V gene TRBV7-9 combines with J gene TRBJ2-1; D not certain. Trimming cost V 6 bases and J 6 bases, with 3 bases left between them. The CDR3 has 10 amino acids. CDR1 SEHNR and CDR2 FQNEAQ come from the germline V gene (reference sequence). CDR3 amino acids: CASSVNEQFF. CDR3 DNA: TGTGCCAGCAGTGTCAATGAGCAGTTCTTC.

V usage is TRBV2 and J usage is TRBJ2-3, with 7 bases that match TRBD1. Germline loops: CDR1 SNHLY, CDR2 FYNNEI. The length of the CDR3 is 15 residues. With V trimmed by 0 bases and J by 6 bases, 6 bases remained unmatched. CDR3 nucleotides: TGTGCCAGCAGTGAAGCGGGGGTAGGGGGCGATACGCAGTATTTT. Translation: CASSEAGVGGDTQYF.